The rows below give T cell receptor beta chains drawn from one sample of a study of blood T cell repertoires in COVID-19. Using immunoSEQ multiplex PCR, the repertoire was profiled, and TCRdb retains in-frame clones only, with some absent. The table records approximately 52,000 clones, roughly nine tenths of them present only once. Sample: peripheral blood. Receptors originate from a man aged 60-69 years with active COVID-19. Each CDR3 is given with its conserved first and last residue. A D gene is named only where the DNA matches it firmly. Rows give clone size only sometimes, using once, few, many, or a class for an expanded clone.

clone size: .; D gene: .; J gene: TRBJ2-7; V gene: TRBV6-2/TRBV6-3; CDR3 protein: CASSYSNMGREQYF; CDR3 DNA: TGTGCCAGCAGTTACTCGAATATGGGGCGCGAGCAGTACTTC
clone size: .; D gene: .; J gene: TRBJ1-1; V gene: TRBV5-6; CDR3 protein: CASRGQSNTEAFF; CDR3 DNA: TGTGCCAGCAGAGGACAGTCGAACACTGAAGCTTTCTTT
clone size: .; D gene: TRBD1; J gene: TRBJ2-5; V gene: TRBV7-6; CDR3 protein: CASSQGVLQETQYF; CDR3 DNA: TGTGCCAGCAGCCAGGGGGTGCTCCAAGAGACCCAGTACTTC
clone size: once; D gene: .; J gene: TRBJ1-2; V gene: TRBV9; CDR3 protein: CASSRTTRAGEGYTF; CDR3 DNA: TGTGCCAGCAGCCGGACCACGCGGGCGGGGGAAGGCTACACCTTC
clone size: .; D gene: TRBD2; J gene: TRBJ2-7; V gene: TRBV6-2/TRBV6-3; CDR3 protein: CASSWTSGRAVYEQYF; CDR3 DNA: TGTGCCAGCAGTTGGACTAGCGGGAGGGCCGTCTACGAGCAGTACTTC
clone size: .; D gene: .; J gene: TRBJ2-7; V gene: TRBV9; CDR3 protein: CASSVGAGPYEQYF; CDR3 DNA: TGTGCCAGCAGCGTAGGGGCCGGTCCCTACGAGCAGTACTTC
clone size: few; D gene: .; J gene: TRBJ2-7; V gene: TRBV9; CDR3 protein: CASSVAPTASRSYEQYF; CDR3 DNA: TGTGCCAGCAGCGTAGCCCCCACTGCTAGCAGATCCTACGAGCAGTACTTC
clone size: .; D gene: .; J gene: TRBJ2-3; V gene: TRBV11-1; CDR3 protein: CASSLAGDADTQYF; CDR3 DNA: TGTGCCAGCAGCTTAGCGGGAGACGCCGATACGCAGTATTTT
clone size: .; D gene: .; J gene: TRBJ1-5; V gene: TRBV28; CDR3 protein: CASSLGQGLSNQPQHF; CDR3 DNA: TGTGCCAGCAGTTTAGGTCAGGGTCTGAGCAATCAGCCCCAGCATTTT
clone size: .; D gene: TRBD1; J gene: TRBJ1-1; V gene: TRBV7-8; CDR3 protein: CASSARQGNTEAFF; CDR3 DNA: TGTGCCAGCAGCGCAAGACAGGGGAACACTGAAGCTTTCTTT
clone size: few; D gene: TRBD2; J gene: TRBJ2-7; V gene: TRBV14; CDR3 protein: CASSPYPGGQQYF; CDR3 DNA: TGTGCCAGCAGCCCTTACCCGGGAGGCCAGCAGTACTTC
clone size: .; D gene: .; J gene: TRBJ1-2; V gene: TRBV7-2; CDR3 protein: CASSPQGGYGYTF; CDR3 DNA: TGTGCCAGCAGCCCGCAGGGCGGCTATGGCTACACCTTC
clone size: few; D gene: TRBD2; J gene: TRBJ2-1; V gene: TRBV7-9; CDR3 protein: CASSSYGTSGSNEQFF; CDR3 DNA: TGTGCCAGCAGCTCCTACGGGACTAGCGGGAGTAATGAGCAGTTCTTC
clone size: .; D gene: TRBD2; J gene: TRBJ2-5; V gene: TRBV4-2; CDR3 protein: CASSQEGGLVETQYF; CDR3 DNA: TGTGCCAGCAGCCAAGAGGGAGGGCTAGTGGAGACCCAGTACTTC
clone size: .; D gene: TRBD1; J gene: TRBJ2-7; V gene: TRBV5-1; CDR3 protein: CASSLARDRGYEQYF; CDR3 DNA: TGCGCCAGCAGCTTGGCCCGAGACAGGGGGTACGAGCAGTACTTC
clone size: .; D gene: TRBD1; J gene: TRBJ2-7; V gene: TRBV5-8; CDR3 protein: CASSSRTGPLLYEQYF; CDR3 DNA: TGTGCCAGCAGCTCGAGGACAGGGCCCCTCCTCTACGAGCAGTACTTC
clone size: once; D gene: TRBD1; J gene: TRBJ2-7; V gene: TRBV7-2; CDR3 protein: CASSSGTGGAEQYF; CDR3 DNA: TGTGCCAGCAGCTCCGGGACAGGGGGCGCCGAGCAGTACTTC
clone size: .; D gene: TRBD1; J gene: TRBJ1-3; V gene: TRBV5-6; CDR3 protein: CASSLVQGDGNTIYF; CDR3 DNA: TGTGCCAGCAGCTTGGTTCAGGGGGATGGAAACACCATATATTTT
clone size: once; D gene: TRBD2; J gene: TRBJ2-5; V gene: TRBV20-1; CDR3 protein: CSASGLAGAETQYF; CDR3 DNA: TGCAGTGCTAGTGGCCTAGCGGGAGCGGAGACCCAGTACTTC
clone size: .; D gene: TRBD2; J gene: TRBJ2-1; V gene: TRBV19; CDR3 protein: CASSSGRGGNEQFF; CDR3 DNA: TGTGCCAGCTCCAGCGGGAGAGGGGGCAATGAGCAGTTCTTC
clone size: .; D gene: .; J gene: TRBJ1-1; V gene: TRBV6-4; CDR3 protein: CASSVGPPNPDANTEAFF; CDR3 DNA: TGTGCCAGCAGTGTTGGGCCCCCGAACCCTGATGCGAACACTGAAGCTTTCTTT
clone size: .; D gene: TRBD1; J gene: TRBJ2-4; V gene: TRBV6-2/TRBV6-3; CDR3 protein: CASSYWGTGENIQYF; CDR3 DNA: TGTGCCAGCAGTTACTGGGGGACAGGGGAAAACATTCAGTACTTC
clone size: .; D gene: .; J gene: TRBJ1-5; V gene: TRBV4-3; CDR3 protein: CASSAGTGANQPQHF; CDR3 DNA: TGCGCCAGCAGCGCCGGCACAGGAGCCAATCAGCCCCAGCATTTT
clone size: .; D gene: .; J gene: TRBJ1-2; V gene: TRBV4-3; CDR3 protein: CASSQEMGTWRRDYGYTF; CDR3 DNA: TGCGCCAGCAGCCAAGAAATGGGAACGTGGCGGAGGGATTATGGCTACACCTTC
clone size: .; D gene: .; J gene: TRBJ1-2; V gene: TRBV10-3; CDR3 protein: CAIGRQDYGYTF; CDR3 DNA: TGTGCCATCGGCAGACAAGACTATGGCTACACCTTC
clone size: .; D gene: TRBD2; J gene: TRBJ2-1; V gene: TRBV10-3; CDR3 protein: CAISETLAGWNEQFF; CDR3 DNA: TGTGCCATCAGCGAAACCCTAGCGGGATGGAATGAGCAGTTCTTC
clone size: .; D gene: TRBD1; J gene: TRBJ1-2; V gene: TRBV30; CDR3 protein: CAWNEGTGLFYGYTF; CDR3 DNA: TGTGCCTGGAACGAGGGGACAGGGCTGTTTTATGGCTACACCTTC
clone size: .; D gene: TRBD1; J gene: TRBJ2-3; V gene: TRBV7-9; CDR3 protein: CASSYRQGGAEGDTQYF; CDR3 DNA: TGTGCCAGCAGCTACCGACAGGGGGGGGCTGAAGGAGATACGCAGTATTTT
clone size: .; D gene: .; J gene: TRBJ1-6; V gene: TRBV5-4; CDR3 protein: CASSLAEGVGSPLHF; CDR3 DNA: TGTGCCAGCAGCTTGGCCGAGGGAGTAGGTTCACCCCTCCACTTT
clone size: few; D gene: .; J gene: TRBJ2-7; V gene: TRBV5-5; CDR3 protein: CASSLTPGPYEQYF; CDR3 DNA: TGTGCCAGCAGCTTGACCCCAGGGCCCTACGAGCAGTACTTC
clone size: .; D gene: .; J gene: TRBJ1-1; V gene: TRBV18; CDR3 protein: CASSRAGVSTEAFF; CDR3 DNA: TGTGCCAGCTCACGGGCAGGGGTGAGCACTGAAGCTTTCTTT
clone size: .; D gene: TRBD2; J gene: TRBJ2-3; V gene: TRBV11-2; CDR3 protein: CASSLLPSGSLSDTQYF; CDR3 DNA: TGTGCCAGCAGCTTATTGCCTAGCGGGAGTTTGTCAGATACGCAGTATTTT
clone size: .; D gene: .; J gene: TRBJ2-3; V gene: TRBV27; CDR3 protein: CAISRGGGTDTQYF; CDR3 DNA: TGTGCCATCTCAAGGGGGGGAGGCACAGATACGCAGTATTTT
clone size: .; D gene: TRBD1; J gene: TRBJ1-2; V gene: TRBV29-1; CDR3 protein: CSAEQGTGDGYTF; CDR3 DNA: TGCAGCGCCGAGCAAGGGACAGGGGATGGCTACACCTTC
clone size: .; D gene: .; J gene: TRBJ1-5; V gene: TRBV4-2; CDR3 protein: CASSQERAGNQPQHF; CDR3 DNA: TGTGCCAGCAGCCAAGAACGGGCAGGGAATCAGCCCCAGCATTTT
clone size: .; D gene: TRBD2; J gene: TRBJ2-1; V gene: TRBV3-1/TRBV3-2; CDR3 protein: CASTLAGHDNEQFF; CDR3 DNA: TGTGCCAGCACGTTAGCGGGCCACGACAATGAGCAGTTCTTC
clone size: .; D gene: TRBD2; J gene: TRBJ2-3; V gene: TRBV25-1; CDR3 protein: CASSPLAGGGADTQYF; CDR3 DNA: TGTGCCAGCAGTCCTTTAGCGGGAGGGGGGGCAGATACGCAGTATTTT
clone size: .; D gene: .; J gene: TRBJ1-4; V gene: TRBV5-4; CDR3 protein: CASSFRVATNEKLFF; CDR3 DNA: TGTGCCAGCAGCTTCAGGGTTGCAACTAATGAAAAACTGTTTTTT
clone size: .; D gene: .; J gene: TRBJ2-2; V gene: TRBV30; CDR3 protein: CAWRGMGGNVNTGELFF; CDR3 DNA: TGTGCCTGGAGAGGCATGGGCGGGAACGTGAACACCGGGGAGCTGTTTTTT
clone size: .; D gene: .; J gene: TRBJ2-7; V gene: TRBV29-1; CDR3 protein: CSVARGLYEQYF; CDR3 DNA: TGCAGCGTTGCTAGGGGCCTCTACGAGCAGTACTTC
clone size: .; D gene: TRBD1; J gene: TRBJ1-2; V gene: TRBV28; CDR3 protein: CASRRRGGDGYTF; CDR3 DNA: TGTGCCAGCAGGAGGAGAGGGGGCGATGGCTACACCTTC
clone size: .; D gene: .; J gene: TRBJ2-2; V gene: TRBV5-1; CDR3 protein: CASSRDTYTGELFF; CDR3 DNA: TGCGCCAGCAGCCGGGACACTTACACCGGGGAGCTGTTTTTT
clone size: .; D gene: TRBD1; J gene: TRBJ1-4; V gene: TRBV6-4; CDR3 protein: CASRGQGITTNEKLFF; CDR3 DNA: TGTGCCAGCAGGGGACAGGGAATCACAACTAATGAAAAACTGTTTTTT
clone size: few; D gene: .; J gene: TRBJ2-7; V gene: TRBV11-2; CDR3 protein: CASSAGRVYEQYF; CDR3 DNA: TGTGCCAGCAGCGCGGGTCGGGTATACGAGCAGTACTTC
clone size: .; D gene: .; J gene: TRBJ2-5; V gene: TRBV12-5; CDR3 protein: CASGLTGGGTQYF; CDR3 DNA: TGTGCTAGTGGTTTGACAGGGGGGGGGACCCAGTACTTC
clone size: once; D gene: .; J gene: TRBJ2-5; V gene: TRBV5-5; CDR3 protein: CASSARSTRETQYF; CDR3 DNA: TGTGCCAGCAGCGCGCGATCTACCAGGGAGACCCAGTACTTC
clone size: .; D gene: .; J gene: TRBJ2-2; V gene: TRBV9; CDR3 protein: CASSVFTANTGELFF; CDR3 DNA: TGTGCCAGCAGCGTATTTACAGCGAACACCGGGGAGCTGTTTTTT
clone size: .; D gene: TRBD1; J gene: TRBJ2-7; V gene: TRBV10-3; CDR3 protein: CATRGTGETYEQYF; CDR3 DNA: TGTGCCACCCGAGGGACAGGGGAGACCTACGAGCAGTACTTC
clone size: once; D gene: .; J gene: TRBJ2-5; V gene: TRBV5-1; CDR3 protein: CASSLSGVNQETQYF; CDR3 DNA: TGCGCCAGCAGCTTGTCGGGAGTGAACCAAGAGACCCAGTACTTC